This TCR beta chain was sequenced during a study of blood T cell repertoires in COVID-19. On the study more broadly: Whether acute or convalescent, the COVID-19 samples came from the United States, Italy and Spain. T cells, B-cell-depleted T cells, or PBMCs supplied cDNA or gDNA.

V lost 0 bases to trimming and J lost 9 bases; unmatched junction nucleotides: 2. The CDR3 sequence is 15 residues long. Germline V CDR1 and CDR2: LNHDA, SQIVND (reference sequence). Per the original data handling: Nucleated cell number was recorded as an estimate derived from reference gene primer amplification. Clones were read by immunoSEQ multiplex PCR, and TCRdb kept only the in-frame ones, dropping some. The DNA gave D and trimming, while V, J and clone size come from that table. The sample holds roughly 120,000 clones; over 70% are singletons and the top ten take 1.5% to 1.8%. This receptor was obtained from a man in his fifties or sixties with acute or convalescent COVID-19. This chain joins TRBV19 and TRBJ1-6; TRBD1 agrees at 10 bases. Sequences were obtained from peripheral blood. The CDR3 loop reads CASSIDGTGASPLHF. The CDR3 DNA follows: TGTGCCAGTAGTATAGACGGGACAGGGGCTTCACCCCTCCACTTT.